The 25 T cell receptor beta chains below come from one sample, sequenced in a study of a mutant IDH1 vaccine in newly diagnosed glioma. No cognate antigen is known for these TCRs. Some clones are missing from TCRdb's copy, which holds only in-frame ones; the method was immunoSEQ multiplex PCR. Here the sample spans some 34,000 clones, 80% to 95% being singletons. Time point here: week 47, end of study. A 20-mer mutant IDH1 peptide at 300 ug was injected subcutaneously with topical imiquimod. Sequences were derived from PBMCs, sampled from a glioma patient whose treatment included an IDH1 peptide vaccine. The receptor source for this set is a woman between 40 and 55 years old with glioma.

This chain's CDR3 is CASSPRSGSTDTQYF. The CDR3 nucleotides read TGTGCCAGCTCACCACGGAGCGGTAGCACAGATACGCAGTATTTT. This sequence joins TRBV18 and TRBJ2-3; possible D gene TRBD2, 5 bases. Trimming removed 1 base from V and 0 bases from J, with 8 bases in between. This CDR3 region has 15 residues. The germline V gene encodes CDR1 KGHSH and CDR2 LQKENI.

CDR3 sequence: CASSPRGLVGYTF. The CDR3 coding sequence is TGTGCCAGCAGTCCCAGGGGACTGGTCGGCTACACCTTC. This chain connects TRBV28 to TRBJ1-2; possible D gene TRBD1, 6 bases. The CDR3 sequence is 13 residues long. Trimming took 5 bases from V and 8 from J, leaving 15 bases between them. The germline V gene encodes CDR1 MDHEN and CDR2 SYDVKM.

The CDR3 here is CASSQGEDSGNTIYF. DNA for the CDR3: TGTGCCAGCAGCCAAGGGGAGGATTCTGGAAACACCATATATTTT. The chain recombines TRBV4-2 with TRBJ1-3; no clear D. This CDR3 is built from 15 residues. Germline V gives CDR1 LGHNA, CDR2 YNFKEQ. The V end lost 1 base, the J end lost 1 base, and 8 bases lay between the germline ends.

The V call is TRBV9, the J call TRBJ2-2, with a weak D call TRBD2 (6 bases). Germline lookup yields CDR1 SGDLS and CDR2 YYNGEE. The germline V and J ends were trimmed by 4 bases and 4 bases, with 8 bases remaining between them. CDR3 size: 13 residues. CDR3 residues: CASSTAGTGELFF. The CDR3 DNA reads as TGTGCCAGCAGCACAGCGGGCACCGGGGAGCTGTTTTTT.

This chain connects TRBV6-1 to TRBJ2-7, with D unclear. CDR1 and CDR2 (germline): MNHNS, SASEGT. The V end lost 1 base, the J end lost 6 bases, and 13 bases lay between the germline ends. The CDR3 loop spans 14 amino acids. The CDR3 DNA follows: TGTGCCAGCAGTGAAGAGATCTACTGGGGCGAGCAGTACTTC. The encoded protein is CASSEEIYWGEQYF.

The chain recombines TRBV10-3 with TRBJ2-6; 13 nucleotides align to TRBD2. V lost 2 bases to trimming and J lost 0 bases; unmatched junction nucleotides: 13. The germline CDR1 and CDR2 sequences are ENHRY and SYGVKD. The CDR3 spans 22 residues. The CDR3 DNA follows: TGTGCCATCAGTGAGAGACGGACTAGCGGGAGTTCCTTGGGCTCTGGGGCCAACGTCCTGACTTTC. Encoded protein: CAISERRTSGSSLGSGANVLTF.

The rearrangement joins TRBV19 to TRBJ1-1; D unclear. Germline CDR1 reads LNHDA; CDR2 reads SQIVND (reference sequence). The CDR3 covers 14 residues. The germline V and J ends were trimmed by 7 bases and 0 bases, with 12 bases remaining between them. Written as DNA, the CDR3 is TGTGCCAGTAAAGAGTTTTCCCTGAACACTGAAGCTTTCTTT. This sequence encodes CASKEFSLNTEAFF.

This chain uses TRBV6-5 with TRBJ1-1, with a weak D call TRBD1 (6 bases). V was cut by 2 bases and J by 6 bases, with 13 bases left in between. In germline, CDR1 is MNHEY, CDR2 SVGAGI. There are 14 residues in the CDR3. The chain's CDR3 is CASSYEQGRAEAFF. As DNA, the CDR3 is TGTGCCAGCAGTTACGAACAGGGCCGGGCTGAAGCTTTCTTT.

The chain recombines TRBV5-1 with TRBJ2-7; D is perhaps TRBD2 (6 bases). Between the trimmed V and J ends, which lost 5 bases and 7 bases, there was a span of 16 bases. CDR3 length equals 13 residues. Looked up from germline, CDR1 is SGHRS and CDR2 is YFSETQ. CDR3: CASRVDRGGEQYF. The CDR3 DNA reads TGCGCCAGCAGGGTAGACCGTGGGGGGGAGCAGTACTTC. Filled out from reference TRBV5-1 and TRBJ2-7, the complete variable domain reads KAGVTQTPRYLIKTRGQQVTLSCSPISGHRSVSWYQQTPGQGLQFLFEYFSETQRNKGNFPGRFSGRQFSNSRSEMNVSTLELGDSALYLCASRVDRGGEQYFGPGTRLTVT.

The CDR3 region has the DNA TGTGCCAGCAGCTTGGCCGGTGGGTTCTATTTGACAGATACGCAGTATTTT. It specifies CASSLAGGFYLTDTQYF. J is TRBJ2-3 and V is TRBV5-6; D gene ambiguous. From germline, CDR1 is SGHDT and CDR2 YYEEEE. This CDR3 is 17 amino acids long. The ends were cut back, 0 bases at V and 3 bases at J, with 17 bases in the middle.

This clone has just one count. This chain links TRBV14 with TRBJ1-2; D possibly corresponds to TRBD1 (6 bases). This CDR3 comprises 15 residues. CDR1 is SGHDN and CDR2 is FVKESK in the germline V gene. The V and J ends lost 1 base and 4 bases respectively, with 13 bases between them. Written as DNA, the CDR3 is TGTGCCAGCAGCCAAGCGGGGGGCGAAGGCTATGGCTACACCTTC. It specifies CASSQAGGEGYGYTF.

J is TRBJ2-7 and V is TRBV11-2, with 8 bases aligning to TRBD1. The CDR3 spans 15 residues. Per germline, CDR1 SGHAT and CDR2 FQNNGV. Trimming took 1 base from V and 2 from J; bases not matched to a gene: 4. The CDR3 sequence: CASSLGVGQAYEQYF. DNA for the CDR3: TGTGCCAGCAGCTTAGGAGTGGGACAGGCCTACGAGCAGTACTTC. Filled out from reference TRBV11-2 and TRBJ2-7, the complete variable domain reads EAGVAQSPRYKIIEKRQSVAFWCNPISGHATLYWYQQILGQGPKLLIQFQNNGVVDDSQLPKDRFSAERLKGVDSTLKIQPAKLEDSAVYLCASSLGVGQAYEQYFGPGTRLTVT.

This clone was observed once. The gene calls are TRBV5-8 and TRBJ2-7; 10 bases fit TRBD1. The J segment lost 2 bases and the V segment lost 1 base, leaving 6 bases of the junction unmatched. The V gene's germline CDR1 is SGHTS and CDR2 YDEGEE. CDR3 size: 16 residues. The CDR3: CASSLSSGTGAYEQYF. CDR3 in DNA: TGTGCCAGCAGCTTGAGCTCCGGGACAGGGGCCTACGAGCAGTACTTC.

There are a few counts of this clone. The gene calls are TRBV2 and TRBJ2-4, with TRBD1 identical over 10 bases. CDR1 is SNHLY, CDR2 FYNNEI, per germline. CDR3 length equals 14 residues. Trimming cost V 8 bases and J 6 bases; bases outside gene matches: 7. The CDR3: CASGRQGAVNIQYF. CDR3 nucleotide sequence: TGTGCCAGCGGACGACAGGGGGCGGTAAACATTCAGTACTTC.

The rearrangement joins TRBV19 to TRBJ2-2, with a weak D call TRBD2 (6 bases). The ends were cut back, 3 bases at V and 3 bases at J, with 11 bases in the middle. CDR1 and CDR2 from the germline V gene are LNHDA and SQIVND (reference sequence). The CDR3 loop spans 15 amino acids. The CDR3 loop is CASSIGTSYTGELFF. CDR3 DNA sequence: TGTGCCAGTAGTATCGGGACTTCATACACCGGGGAGCTGTTTTTT.

This clone was seen a few times. V and J are TRBV2 and TRBJ1-4; TRBD1 matches at 8 bases. The CDR3 consists of 14 residues. Germline V gives CDR1 SNHLY, CDR2 FYNNEI. The trim removed 6 bases at V and 8 bases at J, leaving 8 bases unmatched. The CDR3 coding sequence is TGTGCCAGCAGGGAGCAGGGGGCTGGGGAAAAACTGTTTTTT. This encodes CASREQGAGEKLFF.

This chain uses TRBV7-2 with TRBJ1-5; the D is unclear. The CDR3 totals 16 residues. In germline, CDR1 is SGHTA, CDR2 FQGNSA. V lost 1 base to trimming and J lost 6 bases, with 16 bases between them. CDR3 in DNA: TGTGCCAGCAGCTTAGACGGGCAGAGGGATTCTCAGCCCCAGCATTTT. Translated: CASSLDGQRDSQPQHF. The full variable domain, its missing parts supplied by reference TRBV7-2 and TRBJ1-5, is GAGVSQSPSNKVTEKGKDVELRCDPISGHTALYWYRQSLGQGLEFLIYFQGNSAPDKSGLPSDRFSAERTGGSVSTLTIQRTQQEDSAVYLCASSLDGQRDSQPQHFGDGTRLSIL.

The chain has TRBV6-1 and TRBJ2-2; TRBD2 aligns across 8 bases. The CDR3 length is 16 residues. CDR1 and CDR2 (germline): MNHNS, SASEGT. With V trimmed by 0 bases and J by 6 bases, 6 bases remained unmatched. CDR3 sequence (DNA): TGTGCCAGCAGTGAAGCAGGTAGCGGGACCCCCGGGGAGCTGTTTTTT. This translates into CASSEAGSGTPGELFF.

The rearrangement links TRBV5-4 to TRBJ1-1, with 9 bases matching TRBD1. This CDR3 comprises 13 residues. Unmatched junction bases numbered 4, after V lost 2 bases and J lost 8 bases. Germline V gene sequence: CDR1 SGHNT, CDR2 YYREEE (reference sequence). This CDR3 reads CASSFNRGPEAFF. The CDR3 region has the DNA TGTGCCAGCAGCTTCAACAGGGGGCCGGAAGCTTTCTTT.

The gene calls are TRBV6-5 and TRBJ1-2, with 11 nucleotides matching TRBD1. The CDR3 length is 14 residues. V gave up 6 bases and J gave up 4 bases; unmatched junction bases: 4. Germline values: CDR1 MNHEY, CDR2 SVGAGI. Here the CDR3 DNA reads TGTGCCAGCAGGTTCGGACAGGGGGCCTATGGCTACACCTTC. Translated: CASRFGQGAYGYTF.

This chain connects TRBV4-1 to TRBJ1-2, with 7 bases matching TRBD1. After removal of 6 bases from V and 7 bases from J, the junction contained 14 bases not matched to a gene. Germline values: CDR1 MGHRA, CDR2 YSYEKL. The CDR3 loop spans 15 amino acids. CDR3 bases: TGCGCCAGCAGACGAGGGACAGCCTCGGAGAGTGGCTACACCTTC. Protein product: CASRRGTASESGYTF.

In this sample, this clone turned up a few times. The chain is built from TRBV7-2 and TRBJ1-1; 10 bases are shared with TRBD1. The CDR3 totals 14 residues. Looked up from germline, CDR1 is SGHTA and CDR2 is FQGNSA. V was clipped by 4 bases and J by 7 bases; unmatched bases: 6. CDR3 sequence (DNA): TGTGCCAGCAGCTCAAGACAGGGGGCGGGTGAAGCTTTCTTT. Encoded protein: CASSSRQGAGEAFF. Using reference TRBV7-2 and TRBJ1-1 for the parts outside the CDR3, the full variable domain is GAGVSQSPSNKVTEKGKDVELRCDPISGHTALYWYRQSLGQGLEFLIYFQGNSAPDKSGLPSDRFSAERTGGSVSTLTIQRTQQEDSAVYLCASSSRQGAGEAFFGQGTRLTVV.

This clone was detected once. The chain couples TRBV2 to TRBJ2-3, with a possible D match to TRBD2 (5 bases). The CDR3 loop spans 17 amino acids. Germline CDR1 and CDR2: SNHLY and FYNNEI. V was cut by 5 bases and J by 1 base, with 19 bases left in between. This CDR3 reads CASSSGLTAFRTDTQYF. CDR3 bases: TGTGCCAGCAGTTCTGGACTCACCGCCTTTCGCACAGATACGCAGTATTTT.

J is TRBJ2-2 and V is TRBV10-3; D gene ambiguous. Trimming pared 6 bases from V and 5 bases from J, leaving 7 bases between. This CDR3 is built from 12 residues. The V gene's germline CDR1 is ENHRY and CDR2 SYGVKD. CDR3 in amino acids: CAIRGFTGELFF. The CDR3 nucleotides are TGTGCCATCAGGGGATTTACCGGGGAGCTGTTTTTT.

The chain has TRBV5-1 and TRBJ1-2; no reliable D call. Trimming took 1 base from V and 4 from J, leaving 11 bases between them. Germline assignment: CDR1 SGHRS and CDR2 YFSETQ. CDR3 length equals 14 residues. The chain's CDR3 is CASSLPHTSYGYTF. In nucleotides, the CDR3 is TGCGCCAGCAGCTTGCCCCATACCTCCTATGGCTACACCTTC. The full variable domain, completed using reference TRBV5-1 and TRBJ1-2, is KAGVTQTPRYLIKTRGQQVTLSCSPISGHRSVSWYQQTPGQGLQFLFEYFSETQRNKGNFPGRFSGRQFSNSRSEMNVSTLELGDSALYLCASSLPHTSYGYTFGSGTRLTVV.